This passage covers 19 T cell receptor beta chains from one sample sequenced in a study of cytomegalovirus exposure and HLA in healthy donors. The PCR employed 60 Vbeta primers together with 13 Jbeta primers. Generated by immunoSEQ multiplex PCR, the TCRdb table keeps only in-frame clones and is missing some. The sample has 150,000 to 200,000 clones; approximately 80% are singletons. The specimen was PBMCs. These receptors all stem from a woman aged 50 to 65 in good health and CMV-seronegative.

Here the CDR3 DNA reads TGTGCCAGCAGCTCTAGGGGGCAGGTCGGAGTCGAGCAGTACTTC. It translates to CASSSRGQVGVEQYF. This chain links TRBV7-2 with TRBJ2-7; 7 nucleotides agree with TRBD1. The CDR3 spans 15 residues. The germline V gene encodes CDR1 SGHTA and CDR2 FQGNSA. V shed 4 bases, J shed 6 bases, and the junction held 12 bases outside the gene matches.

The gene calls are TRBV21-1 and TRBJ2-7; the D segment call TRBD1 is taken from the table without a DNA check. TRBV21-1 is a documented pseudogene. CDR3 size: 14 residues. CDR3 DNA: TGTGCCAGCAGCAAAGGTGGGGGCAGATACGAGCAGTACTTC. Translating it yields CASSKGGGRYEQYF.

This chain connects TRBV19 to TRBJ2-2, with D unclear. The V end lost 3 bases, the J end lost 2 bases, and 10 bases lay between the germline ends. This CDR3 is 15 amino acids long. CDR1 and CDR2 (germline): LNHDA, SQIVND (reference sequence). The CDR3 spells CASSISGFNTGELFF. CDR3 sequence (DNA): TGTGCCAGTAGTATTTCAGGATTCAACACCGGGGAGCTGTTTTTT.

This sequence joins TRBV5-1 and TRBJ2-7, with 9 bases matching TRBD1. The CDR3 extends over 12 amino acids. CDR1 is SGHRS, CDR2 YFSETQ, per germline. Losses at the gene ends were 4 bases for V and 6 bases for J; bases not matched to a gene: 2. CDR3 sequence: CASSQDRGEQYF. DNA for the CDR3: TGCGCCAGCAGCCAGGACAGGGGCGAGCAGTACTTC.

This clone came up once. The chain couples TRBV11-2 to TRBJ2-2, with D possibly being TRBD1 (6 bases). V was shortened by 1 base and J by 4 bases, with 16 bases between the two germline ends. Germline assignment: CDR1 SGHAT and CDR2 FQNNGV. The CDR3 consists of 17 residues. This CDR3 reads CASSLALQGKGTGELFF. For the CDR3, the DNA is TGTGCCAGCAGCTTAGCCCTACAGGGAAAAGGCACCGGGGAGCTGTTTTTT.

The J gene is TRBJ1-1, the V gene TRBV2, with TRBD1 matching over 7 bases. This CDR3 is built from 15 residues. Germline CDR1 SNHLY, CDR2 FYNNEI. The V and J ends lost 1 base and 4 bases, in that order; junction bases with no gene match: 6. In DNA, the CDR3 is TGTGCCAGCAGTGAAGGACAGGGTTCGGTCACTGAAGCTTTCTTT. This translates into CASSEGQGSVTEAFF. The whole variable domain, remainder taken from reference TRBV2 and TRBJ1-1, is EPEVTQTPSHQVTQMGQEVILRCVPISNHLYFYWYRQILGQKVEFLVSFYNNEISEKSEIFDDQFSVERPDGSNFTLKIRSTKLEDSAMYFCASSEGQGSVTEAFFGQGTRLTVV.

This rearrangement joins TRBV5-1 to TRBJ1-3, with 8 nucleotides matching TRBD1. Unmatched junction bases numbered 6, after V lost 5 bases and J lost 2 bases. Germline V lookup: CDR1 SGHRS, CDR2 YFSETQ. The CDR3 covers 15 residues. CDR3 sequence reads: CASSPTGGAGNTIYF. CDR3 coding DNA: TGCGCCAGCAGTCCTACAGGGGGAGCTGGAAACACCATATATTTT. The full variable domain, its missing parts supplied by reference TRBV5-1 and TRBJ1-3, is KAGVTQTPRYLIKTRGQQVTLSCSPISGHRSVSWYQQTPGQGLQFLFEYFSETQRNKGNFPGRFSGRQFSNSRSEMNVSTLELGDSALYLCASSPTGGAGNTIYFGEGSWLTVV.

CDR3: CASSLGFLAGEETQYF. The CDR3 coding sequence is TGTGCCAGCAGCTTAGGTTTCCTAGCGGGGGAAGAGACCCAGTACTTC. The chain recombines TRBV7-2 with TRBJ2-5; 10 bases are a match to TRBD2. Germline V gene sequence: CDR1 SGHTA, CDR2 FQGNSA. The trim removed 1 base at V and 3 bases at J, leaving 5 bases unmatched. This CDR3 has 16 amino acids.

The chain couples TRBV27 to TRBJ2-4, with D possibly being TRBD2 (7 bases). Trimming pared 5 bases from V and 1 base from J, leaving 15 bases between. The CDR3 is made up of 16 amino acids. Looked up from germline, CDR1 is MNHEY and CDR2 is SMNVEV (reference sequence). CDR3: CASSVGRGAAKNIQYF. The CDR3 bases are TGTGCCAGCAGTGTGGGACGGGGGGCTGCCAAAAACATTCAGTACTTC.

This clone appeared a single time. V and J are TRBV7-3 and TRBJ2-3, with 7 bases matching TRBD1. Germline V lookup: CDR1 SGHTA, CDR2 FQGTGA. The CDR3 has 13 amino acids. The ends lost 8 bases at V and 7 bases at J; junction bases unmatched: 9. The CDR3, as DNA: TGTGCCAGCTCGGACAGGATAACTAATACGCAGTATTTT. Protein sequence: CASSDRITNTQYF.

This clone is a singleton in its sample. The gene calls are TRBV27 and TRBJ1-2, with 11 bases that match TRBD1. Germline CDR1 and CDR2: MNHEY and SMNVEV (reference sequence). V shed 7 bases, J shed 3 bases, and the junction held 4 bases outside the gene matches. The CDR3 runs 14 residues. The CDR3 sequence: CASTRTGGDYGYTF. The CDR3 DNA follows: TGTGCCAGCACCCGGACAGGGGGCGACTATGGCTACACCTTC.

V gene TRBV5-4 combines with J gene TRBJ1-4; D is undetermined. V lost 0 bases, J lost 2 bases, and 5 bases lay in between. The CDR3 runs 14 residues. Germline-derived CDR1 and CDR2 are SGHNT and YYREEE (reference sequence). The CDR3 loop is CASSLGGTNEKLFF. For the CDR3, the DNA is TGTGCCAGCAGCTTGGGAGGGACTAATGAAAAACTGTTTTTT.

This clone was found once. J is TRBJ2-2 and V is TRBV7-9; 9 positions agree with TRBD2. The CDR3 length is 16 residues. The V gene end was trimmed by 3 bases and the J gene end by 4 bases; junction bases not matched to a gene: 6. Per the germline V gene, CDR1 is SEHNR and CDR2 is FQNEAQ (reference sequence). The CDR3 loop reads CASSFFSGGSTGELFF. The CDR3 coding sequence is TGTGCCAGCAGCTTTTTTAGCGGGGGATCCACCGGGGAGCTGTTTTTT.

The chain links TRBV7-6 to TRBJ1-4; 7 nucleotides agree with TRBD1. The J segment lost 1 base and the V segment lost 5 bases, leaving 7 bases of the junction unmatched. The CDR3 contains 16 residues. Germline V lookup: CDR1 SGHVS, CDR2 FNYEAQ. DNA of the CDR3: TGTGCCAGCAGCGCGGCGTACAGGGGAACTAATGAAAAACTGTTTTTT. Translating gives CASSAAYRGTNEKLFF.

DNA for the CDR3: TGTGCCGTACCTTCGGGACAGGGGGGGAGTCTTTACTATGGCTACACCTTC. It encodes CAVPSGQGGSLYYGYTF. The rearrangement links TRBV28 to TRBJ1-2, with TRBD1 matching over 11 bases. The germline CDR1 and CDR2 sequences are MDHEN and SYDVKM. This CDR3 region has 17 residues. Trimming cost V 11 bases and J 3 bases; bases outside gene matches: 17.

V is TRBV7-8 and J is TRBJ1-1; 8 nucleotides align to TRBD1. The CDR3 has 15 amino acids. Trimming took 5 bases from V and 4 from J; bases not matched to a gene: 9. Germline V lookup: CDR1 SGHVS, CDR2 FQNEAQ. CDR3: CASSTRTGPSTEAFF. CDR3 DNA: TGTGCCAGCAGCACAAGGACAGGGCCCAGCACTGAAGCTTTCTTT.

This chain uses TRBV29-1 with TRBJ2-5; 8 nucleotides match TRBD2. Germline lookup yields CDR1 SQVTM and CDR2 ANQGSEA. Losses at the gene ends were 7 bases for V and 5 bases for J; bases not matched to a gene: 15. This CDR3 spans 15 amino acids. The CDR3 coding sequence is TGCAGCGAGTTGGGTTCGGGGGGGCCGGTGGAGACCCAGTACTTC. Translation gives CSELGSGGPVETQYF.

The chain joins TRBV4-1 to TRBJ2-7, with a possible D match to TRBD1 (6 bases). V lost 1 base and J lost 0, with 22 bases in between. Germline CDR1 reads MGHRA; CDR2 reads YSYEKL. The CDR3 runs to 19 residues. CDR3 DNA: TGCGCCAGCAGCCAAGGGGGACAATGGGCCGTTCCGAGCTCCTACGAGCAGTACTTC. This sequence encodes CASSQGGQWAVPSSYEQYF.

V is TRBV14 and J is TRBJ2-1, with D perhaps TRBD2 (6 bases). Germline CDR1 and CDR2: SGHDN and FVKESK. This CDR3 has 16 amino acids. V lost 1 base, J lost 4 bases, and 14 bases lay in between. The chain's CDR3 is CASSQVSGRDYNEQFF. In DNA form, the CDR3 reads TGTGCCAGCAGCCAAGTATCCGGGAGAGATTACAATGAGCAGTTCTTC.